A selection of T cell receptor beta chains follows, all from one sample in a study of T cells in Graves' hyperthyroidism and ophthalmopathy. From the multiplex PCR reads, TCRdb called clonotypes with MiXCR, one entry per CDR3 protein. In the table there are 250,000 or so distinct CDR3 sequences, nearly 15% of which are singletons. The specimen sequenced was blood. The source of these receptors is a woman aged 45 to 65 with Graves' hyperthyroidism that later progressed to Graves' ophthalmopathy. Both conserved end residues are part of each CDR3. Each record gives: clone size, D gene, J gene, V gene, CDR3 DNA, CDR3 protein. A D gene is named only where the DNA matches it firmly. Not every row has a clone size; where given, it reads once, few, many or a size class.

size: many
D: TRBD2
J: TRBJ2-1
V: TRBV30
DNA: TGTGCCTGGAAGCGTAGCGGGAGGGTCAATGAGCAGTTCTTC
CDR3: CAWKRSGRVNEQFF

size: many
D: .
J: TRBJ2-5
V: TRBV2
DNA: TGTGCCAGCAGGGACGCGGTGTGGGCGTGGGAGACCCAGTACTTC
CDR3: CASRDAVWAWETQYF

size: few
D: .
J: TRBJ2-3
V: TRBV7-9
DNA: TGTGCCAGCAGCTCACTAGACAGGAGTGCATATACGCAGTATTTT
CDR3: CASSSLDRSAYTQYF

size: many
D: TRBD2
J: TRBJ2-3
V: TRBV6-6
DNA: TGTGCCAGCAGTTACTCGATACAGCGGGGGAACACAGATACGCAGTATTTT
CDR3: CASSYSIQRGNTDTQYF

size: many
D: .
J: TRBJ2-2
V: TRBV7-3
DNA: TGTGCCAGCAGCTTAATGCAGGGCGGCGGGGAGCTGTTTTTT
CDR3: CASSLMQGGGELFF

size: many
D: .
J: TRBJ2-5
V: TRBV30
DNA: TGTGCCTGGAAAGCGGAGACCCAGTACTTC
CDR3: CAWKAETQYF

size: .
D: TRBD2
J: TRBJ2-1
V: TRBV19
DNA: TGTGCCAGTAGTAAAATAGCGGGGCTCAATGAGCAGTTCTTC
CDR3: CASSKIAGLNEQFF

size: many
D: .
J: TRBJ1-1
V: TRBV2
DNA: TGTGCCTCCACTGCAGCAACGAACACTGAAGCTTTCTTT
CDR3: CASTAATNTEAFF

size: .
D: TRBD1
J: TRBJ2-5
V: TRBV4-1
DNA: TGCGCCAGCAGCAATTACAGGGGAGAACAAGAGACCCAGTACTTC
CDR3: CASSNYRGEQETQYF

size: many
D: .
J: TRBJ1-1
V: TRBV5-1
DNA: TGCGCCAGCAGCTCGTTCGGGGCTAGGAACACTGAAGCTTTCTTT
CDR3: CASSSFGARNTEAFF

size: few
D: TRBD1
J: TRBJ1-2
V: TRBV6-2/TRBV6-3
DNA: TGTGCCAGCAGCCCCCCCACAGGGGTGATCTATGGCTACACCTTC
CDR3: CASSPPTGVIYGYTF

size: many
D: TRBD1
J: TRBJ1-2
V: TRBV28
DNA: TGTGCCAGCAGTCCCCCGACAGGGGGAGGCTACACCTTC
CDR3: CASSPPTGGGYTF

size: .
D: .
J: TRBJ1-4
V: TRBV6-5
DNA: TGTGCCAGCAGTTACTCTTTAGACGAAAAACTGTTTTTT
CDR3: CASSYSLDEKLFF

size: many
D: .
J: TRBJ2-1
V: TRBV24-1
DNA: TGTGCCACCAGTGATTCAATTATCCCCCCCCCAGGGGTGCAGTTCTTC
CDR3: CATSDSIIPPPGVQFF

size: .
D: .
J: TRBJ1-4
V: TRBV12-3/TRBV12-4
DNA: TGTGCCAGCAAAGGGGCAGAAGAAAAACTGTTTTTT
CDR3: CASKGAEEKLFF

size: .
D: .
J: TRBJ2-7
V: TRBV29-1
DNA: TGCAGCGTTGCGACTGTGGAGACTTACGAGCAGTACTTC
CDR3: CSVATVETYEQYF

size: .
D: .
J: TRBJ2-7
V: TRBV25-1
DNA: TGTGCCAGCAGTGCCCCGGGCTGGGTATACGAGCAGTACTTC
CDR3: CASSAPGWVYEQYF

size: many
D: TRBD1
J: TRBJ1-1
V: TRBV20-1
DNA: TGCAGTGCTAGATATCTTCCGGGACAGGGGGCCTCGGACACTGAAGCTTTCTTT
CDR3: CSARYLPGQGASDTEAFF

size: few
D: TRBD1
J: TRBJ1-4
V: TRBV13
DNA: TGTGCCAGCAGGTCCGGGACAGGGCAGGAAAAACTGTTTTTT
CDR3: CASRSGTGQEKLFF

size: .
D: .
J: TRBJ1-2
V: TRBV5-1
DNA: TGCGCCAGCAGCCCGGACAGTAGCTATGGCTACACCTTC
CDR3: CASSPDSSYGYTF

size: .
D: .
J: TRBJ2-5
V: TRBV5-1
DNA: TGCGCCAGCAGCTTGGCCAGGAGGGGAGGCGAGACCCAGTACTTC
CDR3: CASSLARRGGETQYF

size: many
D: .
J: TRBJ2-7
V: TRBV6-2/TRBV6-3
DNA: TGTGCCAGCAGCACATACAGTGAGAAGTACTTC
CDR3: CASSTYSEKYF

size: many
D: TRBD2
J: TRBJ2-3
V: TRBV5-1
DNA: TGCGCCAGCAGCTTGGGTAGCGGGACCACAGATACGCAGTATTTT
CDR3: CASSLGSGTTDTQYF

size: many
D: .
J: TRBJ2-2
V: TRBV6-1
DNA: TGTGCCAGCAGTGAAGAACCCCGAACCGGGGAGCTGTTTTTT
CDR3: CASSEEPRTGELFF

size: many
D: TRBD2
J: TRBJ2-2
V: TRBV28
DNA: TGTGCCAGCAGTCCTACCTTTAGCGGGAGGGGGAAGCTGTTTTTT
CDR3: CASSPTFSGRGKLFF

size: few
D: TRBD1
J: TRBJ1-2
V: TRBV20-1
DNA: TGCAGTGCTACGACAGGGAGTAGGTATGGCTACACCTTC
CDR3: CSATTGSRYGYTF

size: many
D: .
J: TRBJ2-7
V: TRBV5-1
DNA: TGTGCCAGCAGTTTACGGCCGTACGAGCAGTACTTC
CDR3: CASSLRPYEQYF

size: many
D: .
J: TRBJ2-1
V: TRBV5-1
DNA: TGCGCCAGCAGCTTCCGGGACTTAGCTCGTGAGCAGTTCTTC
CDR3: CASSFRDLAREQFF

size: few
D: .
J: TRBJ1-1
V: TRBV4-1
DNA: TGCGCCAGCAGCCCTACATGGACAGATGCTGAAGCTTTCTTT
CDR3: CASSPTWTDAEAFF

size: many
D: TRBD2
J: TRBJ2-7
V: TRBV3-1
DNA: TGTGCCAGCAGCGAAACTGGACTAGCGGGAACCTACGAGCAGTACTTC
CDR3: CASSETGLAGTYEQYF

size: many
D: TRBD2
J: TRBJ2-7
V: TRBV7-9
DNA: TGTGTCTCGGGGGGATCTGGGCTCGAGCAGTACTTC
CDR3: CVSGGSGLEQYF

size: few
D: .
J: TRBJ1-1
V: TRBV5-4
DNA: TGTGCCAGCAGCTGGAGGGACCTGAACACTGAAGCTTTCTTT
CDR3: CASSWRDLNTEAFF

size: many
D: .
J: TRBJ2-1
V: TRBV5-1
DNA: TGCGCCAGCAGCTTAACAGCTGCGGCCTACAATGAGCAGTTCTTC
CDR3: CASSLTAAAYNEQFF

size: few
D: TRBD1
J: TRBJ2-7
V: TRBV5-1
DNA: TGCGCCAGCAGCTTGCTGACAGGGGCCCCCTACGAGCAGTACTTC
CDR3: CASSLLTGAPYEQYF

size: many
D: .
J: TRBJ2-7
V: TRBV6-2/TRBV6-3
DNA: TGTGCCAGCAGTTATCTCCGTAGAGGATTGGGCGAGCAGTACTTC
CDR3: CASSYLRRGLGEQYF

size: many
D: .
J: TRBJ1-1
V: TRBV5-1
DNA: TGCGCCAGCAGCACGCTCAGGGGGAACACTGAAGCTTTCTTT
CDR3: CASSTLRGNTEAFF

size: .
D: .
J: TRBJ2-7
V: TRBV7-9
DNA: TGTGCCAGCAGCTTAGCGGTTGGGACTGACAACGGCTACGAGCAGTACTTC
CDR3: CASSLAVGTDNGYEQYF

size: many
D: TRBD1
J: TRBJ2-3
V: TRBV5-4
DNA: TGTGCCAGCAGCTACAGGGGGCGGGGCACAGATACGCAGTATTTT
CDR3: CASSYRGRGTDTQYF

size: many
D: .
J: TRBJ2-5
V: TRBV28
DNA: TGTGCCAGCAGTTTCCCCGCTGTGCGGACCCAGTACTTC
CDR3: CASSFPAVRTQYF

size: many
D: .
J: TRBJ2-3
V: TRBV5-1
DNA: TGCGCCGGCAGCGCGGGGGACAGTGCTAGCACAGATACGCAGTATTTT
CDR3: CAGSAGDSASTDTQYF

size: .
D: .
J: TRBJ1-2
V: TRBV11-2
DNA: TGTGCCAGCAGCTTAGGGCAGGGGCCTTGGTATGGCTACACCTTC
CDR3: CASSLGQGPWYGYTF

size: many
D: TRBD1
J: TRBJ2-3
V: TRBV14
DNA: TGTGCCAGCAGCCAAGGAACAGGGGGGAATACGCAGTATTTT
CDR3: CASSQGTGGNTQYF

size: many
D: .
J: TRBJ2-2
V: TRBV6-1
DNA: TGTGCCAGCATCCAGGGGTGGGCCCCGAACACCGGGGAGCTGTTTTTT
CDR3: CASIQGWAPNTGELFF

size: .
D: .
J: TRBJ1-1
V: TRBV6-1
DNA: TGTGCCAGCAGTCCTGTGACCTGGGACACTGAAGCTTTCTTT
CDR3: CASSPVTWDTEAFF

size: .
D: .
J: TRBJ2-1
V: TRBV12-3/TRBV12-4
DNA: TGTGCCAACAGTCTCGGGCAAGGGGCGTTGAGTAGAGGACACAATGAGCAGTTCTTC
CDR3: CANSLGQGALSRGHNEQFF

size: many
D: .
J: TRBJ1-1
V: TRBV28
DNA: TGTGCCAGCAGTACCCCAAACGCGCGTGAAGCTTTCTTT
CDR3: CASSTPNAREAFF

size: many
D: TRBD1
J: TRBJ1-1
V: TRBV28
DNA: TGTGCCAGCAGTCCGGGGACAGGGCAAGGGAACACTGAAGCTTTCTTT
CDR3: CASSPGTGQGNTEAFF

size: many
D: TRBD1
J: TRBJ1-2
V: TRBV27
DNA: TGTGCCAGCAGGGCGACAGGGCCCTGGGGAGGCTACACCTTC
CDR3: CASRATGPWGGYTF

size: .
D: .
J: TRBJ1-1
V: TRBV6-1
DNA: TGTGCCAGCAAGGGGGGCGTTCGGTTCTCTGAAGCTTTCTTT
CDR3: CASKGGVRFSEAFF